The 5 T cell receptor beta chains in this list originate from one sample, sequenced in a study of blood T cell repertoires in COVID-19. Generated by immunoSEQ multiplex PCR, the TCRdb table keeps only in-frame clones and is missing some. The table has about 150,000 clones, 80% to 90% seen once. Sequencing used peripheral blood. Receptors originate from a woman aged 55-70 years with active COVID-19.

This clone appeared a single time. V and J are TRBV18 and TRBJ1-1; D unresolved. CDR1 is KGHSH, CDR2 LQKENI, per germline. The CDR3 is 14 residues long. V was clipped by 3 bases and J by 1 base, with 9 bases between them. Here the CDR3 DNA reads TGTGCCAGCTCACCCGCCGGCGGGAACACTGAAGCTTTCTTT. Translated, it gives CASSPAGGNTEAFF.

The chain uses TRBV7-2 and TRBJ2-5; D unclear. CDR1 is SGHTA and CDR2 is FQGNSA in the germline V gene. Trimming pared 1 base from V and 3 bases from J, leaving 6 bases between. The CDR3 extends over 13 amino acids. The CDR3 DNA reads TGTGCCAGCAGCTTAGTTAGTAAAGAGACCCAGTACTTC. It encodes CASSLVSKETQYF.

The chain combines TRBV5-1 with TRBJ2-1; 11 bases line up with TRBD2. The V gene end was trimmed by 5 bases and the J gene end by 9 bases; junction bases not matched to a gene: 7. CDR3 size: 14 residues. Germline lookup yields CDR1 SGHRS and CDR2 YFSETQ. The CDR3 loop is CASRVSGRESEQFF. The CDR3 DNA is TGCGCCAGCAGGGTTAGCGGGAGGGAGAGTGAGCAGTTCTTC.

The sample holds one count of this clone. The chain links TRBV27 to TRBJ2-3; 10 bases line up with TRBD2. J lost 2 bases, V lost 2 bases, and 4 bases had no gene match. Germline V CDR1 and CDR2: MNHEY, SMNVEV (reference sequence). The CDR3 loop spans 16 amino acids. The CDR3 nucleotides are TGTGCCAGCAGTTTAGTAGCGGGAGGAATCACAGATACGCAGTATTTT. Protein sequence: CASSLVAGGITDTQYF.

This chain joins TRBV5-6 and TRBJ2-1, with D uncertain. V lost 1 base to trimming and J lost 4 bases, with 6 bases between them. The CDR3 consists of 13 residues. Germline CDR1 SGHDT, CDR2 YYEEEE. The CDR3 spells CASSLRRYNEQFF. The CDR3 coding sequence is TGTGCCAGCAGCTTGAGGCGGTACAATGAGCAGTTCTTC.